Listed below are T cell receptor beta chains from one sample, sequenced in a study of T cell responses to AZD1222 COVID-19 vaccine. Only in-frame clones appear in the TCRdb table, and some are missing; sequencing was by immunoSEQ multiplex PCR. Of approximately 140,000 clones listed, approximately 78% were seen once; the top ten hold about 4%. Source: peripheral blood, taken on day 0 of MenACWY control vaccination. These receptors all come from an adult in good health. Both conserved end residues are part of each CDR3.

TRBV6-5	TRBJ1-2	CASLQAPGGRGYTF
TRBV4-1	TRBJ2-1	CASSRGGEGRVNEQFF
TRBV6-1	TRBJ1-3	CASSDKRRSGNTIYF
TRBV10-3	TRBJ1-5	CAISESHRDGPQHF
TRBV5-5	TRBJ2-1	CASSFRDRENNEQFF
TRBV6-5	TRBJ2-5	CASKATMTGAETQYF
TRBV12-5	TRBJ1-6	CASGLPLHF
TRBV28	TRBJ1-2	CASSSAGPNYGYTF
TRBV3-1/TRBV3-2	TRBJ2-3	CASSPSTSGPPSTDTQYF
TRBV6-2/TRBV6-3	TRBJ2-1	CASSYSDLEQFF
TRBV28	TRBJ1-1	CASSLVRDYTEAFF
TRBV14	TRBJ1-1	CASSPGRSTSNTEAFF
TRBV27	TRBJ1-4	CASSPKGRDTSTNEKLFF
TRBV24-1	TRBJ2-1	CATRSGSSYNEQFF
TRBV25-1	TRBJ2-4	CASSGTGVSIQYF
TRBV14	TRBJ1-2	CASAPGGEVPGYTF
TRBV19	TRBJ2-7	CASTPRGLTGEQYF
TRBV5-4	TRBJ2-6	CASSPPVGGTASGANVLTF
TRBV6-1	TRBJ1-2	CASSGPLTGTNYGYTF
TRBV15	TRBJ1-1	CATSRDWYRGNTEAFF
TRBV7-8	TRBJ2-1	CASSYEGQGVYNEQFF
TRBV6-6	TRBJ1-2	CASSRQGGGANYGYTF
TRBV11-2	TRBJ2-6	CASSSRQGATGANVLTF
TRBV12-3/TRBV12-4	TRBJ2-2	CASSQGSGELFF
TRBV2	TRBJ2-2	CASRRGGSNTGELFF
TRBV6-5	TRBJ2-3	CASSFSKDTQYF
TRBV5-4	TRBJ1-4	CASSLGGTGVAELFF
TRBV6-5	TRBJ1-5	CASSYSRDGNQPQHF
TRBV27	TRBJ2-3	CASRLSTDTQYF
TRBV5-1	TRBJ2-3	CASSLGRASTDTQYF
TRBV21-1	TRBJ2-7	CASSQWDRVYEQYF